This T cell receptor (beta chain) derives from a study of metastatic and nonmetastatic thyroid tumors. The wider study: Thyroid patients, malignant and benign, had repertoires compared across blood and tumor or nodule tissue. Study-level points and caveats: Reports indicated that malignant thyroid tumors showed significantly higher TCR beta diversity than benign nodules did, in blood and tumor.

On this clone itself: Antigen: not known.

Treatment of any kind had been given to no patient before thyroid surgery. Original data processing: Clinicopathological groups differed in CDR3, with these differences serving to build a distant-metastasis classifier for papillary thyroid cancer. TCRdb called clones again from the PCR reads with MiXCR. TCRdb's processing, not the study's, gives the V and J calls here. The table records some 8,400 clones, 25% to 30% of them present only once. The sequenced sample consisted of tumor tissue. The clonotype comes from a male donor with papillary thyroid cancer or a benign thyroid nodule (not recorded which). Some clones in this sample may be carry-over from other donors' samples.

The CDR3 DNA reads TGTGCCAGCAGGACTCCCCAGGGTCGAAGGCCCAATGAGCAGTTCTTC. It translates to CASRTPQGRRPNEQFF. The chain couples TRBV2 to TRBJ2-1; perhaps TRBD1 as D (5 bases). Looked up from germline, CDR1 is SNHLY and CDR2 is FYNNEI. Trimming cost V 6 bases and J 6 bases, with 21 bases left between them. The CDR3 is 16 residues long.